The clone carrying this TCR beta chain appeared many times. The antigen is unknown. The data stem from a study of cytomegalovirus exposure and HLA in healthy donors. Study-level points and caveats: A missense DCLRE1C variant was associated with V- and J-gene trimming of TCR beta chains in a later analysis, and an independent cohort replicated the association.

CDR1 is LGHNA and CDR2 is YSLEER in the germline V gene. V dropped 4 bases and J dropped 1; count of bases not matched to a gene: 12. The length of the CDR3 is 18 residues. Nominally healthy donors provided the samples, though records likely missed some immune exposures. This PCR relied on a set of 60 Vbeta primers and 13 Jbeta primers. Here immunoSEQ multiplex PCR was the method, and the copy in TCRdb shows in-frame clones only, minus some. The sample shows approximately 100,000 clones, around 74% of them seen only once. The source of this sequence is a male donor in good health and CMV-seropositive. The genes are TRBV4-3 and TRBJ2-1; 8 nucleotides align to TRBD1. Sequencing was carried out using PBMCs. In DNA, the CDR3 is TGCGCCAGCAGCCTCATATCCGGGACAGGAGGGTCCTACAATGAGCAGTTCTTC. Translated, it gives CASSLISGTGGSYNEQFF.